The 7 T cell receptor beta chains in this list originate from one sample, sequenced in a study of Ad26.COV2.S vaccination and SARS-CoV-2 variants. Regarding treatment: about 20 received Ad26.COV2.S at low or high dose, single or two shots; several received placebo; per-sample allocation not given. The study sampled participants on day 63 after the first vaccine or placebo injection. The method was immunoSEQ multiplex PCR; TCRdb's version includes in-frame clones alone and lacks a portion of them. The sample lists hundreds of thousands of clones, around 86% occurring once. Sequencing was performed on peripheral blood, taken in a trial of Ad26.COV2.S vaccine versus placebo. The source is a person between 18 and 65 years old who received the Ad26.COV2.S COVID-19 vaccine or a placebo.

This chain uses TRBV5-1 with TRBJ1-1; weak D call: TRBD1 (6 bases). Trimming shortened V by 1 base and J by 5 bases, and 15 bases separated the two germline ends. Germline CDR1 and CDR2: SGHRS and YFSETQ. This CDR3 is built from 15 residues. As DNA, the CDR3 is TGCGCCAGCAGCTTGTCCGGGGGGCTAGGGACTGAAGCTTTCTTT. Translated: CASSLSGGLGTEAFF.

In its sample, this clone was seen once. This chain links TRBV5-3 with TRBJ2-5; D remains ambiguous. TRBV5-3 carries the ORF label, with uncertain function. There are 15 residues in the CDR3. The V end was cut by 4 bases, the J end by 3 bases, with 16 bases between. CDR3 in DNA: TGTGCCAGAAGCATGTGGTCGAACAGCAAAGAGACCCAGTACTTC. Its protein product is CARSMWSNSKETQYF.

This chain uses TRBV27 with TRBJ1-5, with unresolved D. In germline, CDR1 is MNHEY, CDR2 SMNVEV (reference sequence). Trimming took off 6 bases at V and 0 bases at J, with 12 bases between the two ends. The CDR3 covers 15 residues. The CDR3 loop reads CASSVRADSNQPQHF. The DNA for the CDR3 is TGTGCCAGCAGCGTCCGGGCAGATAGCAATCAGCCCCAGCATTTT.

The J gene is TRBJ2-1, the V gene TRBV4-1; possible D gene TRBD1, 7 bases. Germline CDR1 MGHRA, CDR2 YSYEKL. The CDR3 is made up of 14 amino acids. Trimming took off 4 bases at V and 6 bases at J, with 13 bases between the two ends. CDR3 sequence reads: CASSLGTAGNEQFF. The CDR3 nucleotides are TGCGCCAGCAGCCTAGGGACAGCGGGCAATGAGCAGTTCTTC.

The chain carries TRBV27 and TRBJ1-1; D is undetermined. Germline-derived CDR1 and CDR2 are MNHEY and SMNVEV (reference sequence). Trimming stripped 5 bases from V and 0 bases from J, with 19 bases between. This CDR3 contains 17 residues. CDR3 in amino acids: CASSKMAGMNMNTEAFF. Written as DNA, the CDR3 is TGTGCCAGCAGTAAGATGGCAGGAATGAACATGAACACTGAAGCTTTCTTT.

As DNA, the CDR3 is TGTGCCAGCAGCCAAGCCATGGGGTCTGGACGGGATACGCAGTATTTT. Translation: CASSQAMGSGRDTQYF. The chain recombines TRBV14 with TRBJ2-3; D is ambiguous. Trimming stripped 1 base from V and 6 bases from J, with 17 bases between. The CDR3 has 16 amino acids. In germline, CDR1 is SGHDN, CDR2 FVKESK.

CDR3: CASSPYSPDTQYF. The CDR3 DNA reads TGTGCCAGCAGTCCCTATTCTCCAGATACGCAGTATTTT. The chain joins TRBV6-6 to TRBJ2-3; D unclear. CDR1 is MNHNY, CDR2 SVGAGI, per germline (reference sequence). The V end was cut by 5 bases, the J end by 4 bases, with 10 bases between. CDR3 length: 13 amino acids.